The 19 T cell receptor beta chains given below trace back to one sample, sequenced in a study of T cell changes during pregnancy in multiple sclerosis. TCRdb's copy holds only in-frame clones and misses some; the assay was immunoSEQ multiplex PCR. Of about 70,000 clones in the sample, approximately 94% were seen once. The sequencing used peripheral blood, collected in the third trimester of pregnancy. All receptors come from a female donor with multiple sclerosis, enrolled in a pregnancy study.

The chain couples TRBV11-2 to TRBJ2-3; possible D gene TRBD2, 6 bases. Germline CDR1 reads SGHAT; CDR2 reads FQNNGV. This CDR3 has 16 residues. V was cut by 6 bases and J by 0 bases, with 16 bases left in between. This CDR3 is CASSKYGGSSTDTQYF. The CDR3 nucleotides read TGTGCCAGCAGTAAATACGGGGGTTCTAGCACAGATACGCAGTATTTT.

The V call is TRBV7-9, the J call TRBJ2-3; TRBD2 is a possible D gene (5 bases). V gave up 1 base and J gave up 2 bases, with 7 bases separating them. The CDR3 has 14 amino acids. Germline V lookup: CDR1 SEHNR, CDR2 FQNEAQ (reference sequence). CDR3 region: CASSLGAVTDTQYF. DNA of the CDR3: TGTGCCAGCAGCTTAGGAGCGGTCACAGATACGCAGTATTTT.

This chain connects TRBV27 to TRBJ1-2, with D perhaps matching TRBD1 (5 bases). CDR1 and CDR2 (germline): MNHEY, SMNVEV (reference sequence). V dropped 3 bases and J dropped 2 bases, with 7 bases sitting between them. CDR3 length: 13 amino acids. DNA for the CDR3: TGTGCCAGCAGTTTGACAGCGAACTATGGCTACACCTTC. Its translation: CASSLTANYGYTF.

The chain's CDR3 is CASSLTGKEQYF. The CDR3 DNA reads TGTGCCAGCAGCTTGACGGGGAAGGAGCAGTACTTC. The gene calls are TRBV7-9 and TRBJ2-7; D is possibly TRBD2 (5 bases). The CDR3 consists of 12 residues. Germline V gene lookup returns CDR1 SEHNR and CDR2 FQNEAQ (reference sequence). Trimming stripped 3 bases from V and 7 bases from J, with 10 bases between.

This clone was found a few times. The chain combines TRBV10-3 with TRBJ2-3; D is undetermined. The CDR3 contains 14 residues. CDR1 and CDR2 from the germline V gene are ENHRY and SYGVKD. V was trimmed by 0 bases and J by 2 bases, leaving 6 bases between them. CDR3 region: CAISESQITDTQYF. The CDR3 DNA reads TGTGCCATCAGTGAGTCCCAGATCACAGATACGCAGTATTTT.

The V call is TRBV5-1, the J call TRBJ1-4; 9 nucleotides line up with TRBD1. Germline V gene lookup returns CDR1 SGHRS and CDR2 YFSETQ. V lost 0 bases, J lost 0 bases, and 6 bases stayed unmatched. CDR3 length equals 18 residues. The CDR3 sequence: CASSLVGQGVATNEKLFF. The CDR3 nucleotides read TGCGCCAGCAGCTTGGTGGGACAGGGAGTGGCAACTAATGAAAAACTGTTTTTT.

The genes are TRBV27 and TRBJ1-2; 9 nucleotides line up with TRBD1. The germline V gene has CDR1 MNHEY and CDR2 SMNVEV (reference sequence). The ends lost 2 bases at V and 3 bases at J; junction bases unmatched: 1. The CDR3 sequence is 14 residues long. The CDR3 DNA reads TGTGCCAGCAGTTTAAGGACAGGGGACTATGGCTACACCTTC. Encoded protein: CASSLRTGDYGYTF.

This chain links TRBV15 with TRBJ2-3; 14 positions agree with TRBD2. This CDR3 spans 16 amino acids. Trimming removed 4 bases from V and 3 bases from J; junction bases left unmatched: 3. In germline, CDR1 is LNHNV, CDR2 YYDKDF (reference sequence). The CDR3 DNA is TGTGCCACCAGCAAACGACTAGCGGGGGGGACAGATACGCAGTATTTT. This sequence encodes CATSKRLAGGTDTQYF.

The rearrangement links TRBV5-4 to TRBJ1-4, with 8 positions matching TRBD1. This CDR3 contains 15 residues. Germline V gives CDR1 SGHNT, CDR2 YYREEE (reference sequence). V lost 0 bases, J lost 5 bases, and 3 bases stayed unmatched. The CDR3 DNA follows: TGTGCCAGCAGCTTGGGGGACAGGAGGAATGAAAAACTGTTTTTT. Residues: CASSLGDRRNEKLFF.

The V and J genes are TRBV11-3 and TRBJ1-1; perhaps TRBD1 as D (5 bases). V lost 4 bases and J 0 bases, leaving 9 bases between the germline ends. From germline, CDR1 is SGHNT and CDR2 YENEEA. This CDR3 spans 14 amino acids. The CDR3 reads CASSYSGLNTEAFF. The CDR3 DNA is TGTGCCAGCAGCTACTCAGGGCTGAACACTGAAGCTTTCTTT.

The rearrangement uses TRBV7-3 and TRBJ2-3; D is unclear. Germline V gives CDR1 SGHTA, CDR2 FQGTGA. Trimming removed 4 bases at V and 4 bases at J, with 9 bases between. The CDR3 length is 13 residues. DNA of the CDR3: TGTGCCAGCAGCTATACTAACCCAGATACGCAGTATTTT. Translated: CASSYTNPDTQYF.

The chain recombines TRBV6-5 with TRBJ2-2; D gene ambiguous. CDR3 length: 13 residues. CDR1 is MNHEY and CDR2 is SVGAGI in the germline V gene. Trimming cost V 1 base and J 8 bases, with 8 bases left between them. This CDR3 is CASSYYGSGELFF. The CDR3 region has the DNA TGTGCCAGCAGTTACTACGGTTCGGGGGAGCTGTTTTTT.

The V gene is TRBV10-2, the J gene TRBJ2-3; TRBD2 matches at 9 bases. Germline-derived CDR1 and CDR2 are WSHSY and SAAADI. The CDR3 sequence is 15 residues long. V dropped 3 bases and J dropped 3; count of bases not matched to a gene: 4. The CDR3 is CASSDRLAETDTQYF. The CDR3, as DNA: TGCGCCAGCAGTGATAGACTAGCGGAGACAGATACGCAGTATTTT.

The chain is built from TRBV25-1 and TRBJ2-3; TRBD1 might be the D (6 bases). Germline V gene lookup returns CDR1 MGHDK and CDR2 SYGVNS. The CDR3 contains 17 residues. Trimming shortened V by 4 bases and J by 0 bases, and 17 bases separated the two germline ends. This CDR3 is CASSVYGQSQSTDTQYF. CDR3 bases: TGTGCCAGCAGTGTATACGGACAGTCCCAGAGCACAGATACGCAGTATTTT.

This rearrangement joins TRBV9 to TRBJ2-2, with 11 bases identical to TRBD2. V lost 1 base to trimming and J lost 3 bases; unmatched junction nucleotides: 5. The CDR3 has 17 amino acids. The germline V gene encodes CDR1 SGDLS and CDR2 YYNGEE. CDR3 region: CASSVSSGGTYTGELFF. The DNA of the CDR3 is TGTGCCAGCAGCGTATCTAGCGGGGGGACCTACACCGGGGAGCTGTTTTTT. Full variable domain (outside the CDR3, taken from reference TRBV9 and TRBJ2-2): DSGVTQTPKHLITATGQRVTLRCSPRSGDLSVYWYQQSLDQGLQFLIQYYNGEERAKGNILERFSAQQFPDLHSELNLSSLELGDSALYFCASSVSSGGTYTGELFFGEGSRLTVL.

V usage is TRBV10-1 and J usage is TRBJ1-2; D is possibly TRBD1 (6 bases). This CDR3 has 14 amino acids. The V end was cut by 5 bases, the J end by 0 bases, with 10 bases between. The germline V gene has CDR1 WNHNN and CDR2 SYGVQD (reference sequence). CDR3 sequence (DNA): TGCGCCAGCAGTTACAGGGAGACTAACTATGGCTACACCTTC. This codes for CASSYRETNYGYTF.

The CDR3 nucleotides read TGTGCCAGCAGCTCAGGGGCCCCCAATCAGCCCCAGCATTTT. It codes for CASSSGAPNQPQHF. V and J are TRBV9 and TRBJ1-5; a weak D match, TRBD1 (6 bases). Germline V gene data show CDR1 as SGDLS and CDR2 as YYNGEE. CDR3 length: 14 amino acids. Between the trimmed V and J ends, which lost 4 bases and 3 bases, there was a span of 11 bases. Full variable domain (rest looked up from reference TRBV9 and TRBJ1-5): DSGVTQTPKHLITATGQRVTLRCSPRSGDLSVYWYQQSLDQGLQFLIQYYNGEERAKGNILERFSAQQFPDLHSELNLSSLELGDSALYFCASSSGAPNQPQHFGDGTRLSIL.

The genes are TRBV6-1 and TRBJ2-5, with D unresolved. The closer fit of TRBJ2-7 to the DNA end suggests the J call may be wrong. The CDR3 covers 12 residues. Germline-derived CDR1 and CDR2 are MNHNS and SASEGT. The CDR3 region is CASSDWAGEQYF. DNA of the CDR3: TGTGCCAGCAGTGATTGGGCTGGCGAGCAGTACTTC.

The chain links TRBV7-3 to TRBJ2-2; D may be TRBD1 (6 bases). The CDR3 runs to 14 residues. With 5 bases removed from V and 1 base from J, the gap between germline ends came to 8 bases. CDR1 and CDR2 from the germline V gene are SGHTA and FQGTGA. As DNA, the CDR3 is TGTGCCAGCAGCCAGGGACAGAACACCGGGGAGCTGTTTTTT. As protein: CASSQGQNTGELFF.